This T cell receptor beta chain was sequenced during a study of T cell clonality in common variable immunodeficiency. Study-level findings and limits: Reportedly, TCR beta sequences from common variable immunodeficiency showed fewer deletions and N-nucleotide insertions.

Sequencing was performed with immunoSEQ multiplex PCR; in TCRdb, only in-frame clones are kept and a portion is missing. The sample holds 10,000 to 13,000 clones, and no clone turns up only once. This CDR3 contains 15 residues. The germline gives CDR1 SGHTA, CDR2 FQGTGA. V lost 4 bases and J lost 4; bases outside the gene matches: 5. For this clone: Its specificity is not known. The CDR3 extends 3 residues past the end of the read, so its final part is completed from the germline J gene.

The rearrangement links TRBV7-3 to TRBJ2-1, with 9 bases aligning to TRBD2. This sequence was found in a human donor with common variable immunodeficiency. Sequencing input: peripheral blood mononuclear cells. The CDR3: CASSSTSGLYNEQFF. The part of the CDR3 DNA that was read is TGTGCCAGCAGCTCGACTAGCGGCTTATACAATGAG.